Here is one T cell receptor (beta chain) with its context. Its antigen is still unknown. The data derive from a study of cytotoxic CD8 clonotypes in ibrutinib-treated CLL. The overall study: The group held under twelve relapsed/refractory and roughly 14 treatment-naive patients, with roughly 17 IGHV unmutated. Response material was collected after a median about 12 months of treatment, range 6 to 36. Study-wide findings and caveats: Having risen at ibrutinib response, clonality had fallen back toward baseline by progression.

The CDR3 is 15 residues long. Germline-derived CDR1 and CDR2 are SGHNT and YENEEA. Trimming took off 5 bases at V and 2 bases at J, with 15 bases between the two ends. Sequencing was performed with immunoSEQ multiplex PCR; in TCRdb, only in-frame clones are kept and a portion is missing. This table has 95,000 to 100,000 clones, approximately 78% appearing once. The receptor was isolated from a human donor with chronic lymphocytic leukemia. The rearrangement uses TRBV11-3 and TRBJ2-5; tentatively, D is TRBD2 (6 bases). The specimen comprised PBMCs, sampled after 12 months of ibrutinib treatment. The CDR3 nucleotides are TGTGCCAGCAGCCTGGGGGGACGGACTCAAGAGACCCAGTACTTC. It specifies CASSLGGRTQETQYF.